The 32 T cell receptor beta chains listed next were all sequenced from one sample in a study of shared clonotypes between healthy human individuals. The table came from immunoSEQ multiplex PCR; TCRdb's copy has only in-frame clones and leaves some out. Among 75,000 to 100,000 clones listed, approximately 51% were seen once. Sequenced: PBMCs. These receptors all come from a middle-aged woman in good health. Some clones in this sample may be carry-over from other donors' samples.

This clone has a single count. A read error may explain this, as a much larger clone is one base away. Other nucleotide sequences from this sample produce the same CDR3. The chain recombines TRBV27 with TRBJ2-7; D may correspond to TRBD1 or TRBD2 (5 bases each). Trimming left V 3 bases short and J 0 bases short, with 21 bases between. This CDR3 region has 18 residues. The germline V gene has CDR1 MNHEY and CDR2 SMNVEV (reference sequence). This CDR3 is CASSFGPGYAGVSYEQYF. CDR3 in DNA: TGTGCCAGCAGTTTCGGTCCAGGGTACGCCGGGGTCTCCTACGAGCAGTACTTC.

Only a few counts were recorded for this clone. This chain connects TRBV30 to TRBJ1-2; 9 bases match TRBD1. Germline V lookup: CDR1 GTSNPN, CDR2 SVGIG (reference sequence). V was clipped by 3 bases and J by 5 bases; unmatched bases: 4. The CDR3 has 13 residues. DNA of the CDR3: TGTGCCTGGAGGGAAGACAGGGGGTATGGCTACACCTTC. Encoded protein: CAWREDRGYGYTF. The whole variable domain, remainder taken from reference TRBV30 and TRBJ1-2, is SQTIHQWPATLVQPVGSPLSLECTVEGTSNPNLYWYRQAAGRGLQLLFYSVGIGQISSEVPQNLSASRPQDRQFILSSKKLLLSDSGFYLCAWREDRGYGYTFGSGTRLTVV.

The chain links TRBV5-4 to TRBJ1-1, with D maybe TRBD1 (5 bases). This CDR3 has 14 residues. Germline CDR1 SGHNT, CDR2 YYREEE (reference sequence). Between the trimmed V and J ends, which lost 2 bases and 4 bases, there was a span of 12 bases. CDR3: CASSLLGQGTEAFF. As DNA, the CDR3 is TGTGCCAGCAGCTTATTGGGGCAGGGCACTGAAGCTTTCTTT. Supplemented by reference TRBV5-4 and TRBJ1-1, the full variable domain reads ETGVTQSPTHLIKTRGQQVTLRCSSQSGHNTVSWYQQALGQGPQFIFQYYREEENGRGNFPPRFSGLQFPNYSSELNVNALELDDSALYLCASSLLGQGTEAFFGQGTRLTVV.

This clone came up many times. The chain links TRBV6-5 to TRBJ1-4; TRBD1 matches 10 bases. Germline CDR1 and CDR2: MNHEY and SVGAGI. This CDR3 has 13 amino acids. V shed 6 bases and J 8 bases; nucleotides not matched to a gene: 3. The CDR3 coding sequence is TGTGCCAGCAGCGGGACAGGGGACGAAAAACTGTTTTTT. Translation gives CASSGTGDEKLFF.

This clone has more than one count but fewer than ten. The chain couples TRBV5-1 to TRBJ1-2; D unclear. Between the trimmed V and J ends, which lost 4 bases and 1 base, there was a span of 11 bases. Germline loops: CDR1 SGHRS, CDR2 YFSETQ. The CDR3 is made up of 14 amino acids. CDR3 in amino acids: CASSGGTVNYGYTF. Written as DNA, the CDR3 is TGCGCCAGCAGCGGAGGTACAGTTAACTATGGCTACACCTTC.

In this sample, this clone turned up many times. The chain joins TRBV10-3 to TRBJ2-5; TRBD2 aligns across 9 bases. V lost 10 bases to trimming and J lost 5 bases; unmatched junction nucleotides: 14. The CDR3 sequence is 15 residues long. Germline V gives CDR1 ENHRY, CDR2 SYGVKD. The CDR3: CATQDSGGSWETQYF. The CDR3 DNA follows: TGTGCCACACAGGACAGCGGGGGGTCGTGGGAGACCCAGTACTTC.

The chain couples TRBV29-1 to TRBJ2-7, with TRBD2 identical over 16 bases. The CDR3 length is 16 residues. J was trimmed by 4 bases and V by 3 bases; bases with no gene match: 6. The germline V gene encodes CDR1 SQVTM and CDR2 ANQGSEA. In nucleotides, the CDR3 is TGCAGCGTTGAGGGACTAGCGGGAGGGCCGGGGTACGAGCAGTACTTC. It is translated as CSVEGLAGGPGYEQYF.

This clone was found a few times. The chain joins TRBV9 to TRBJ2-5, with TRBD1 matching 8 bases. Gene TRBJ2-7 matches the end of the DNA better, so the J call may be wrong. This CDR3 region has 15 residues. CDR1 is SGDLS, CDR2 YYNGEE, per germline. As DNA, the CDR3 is TGTGCCAGCGGGACCCCGGACAGGGCGGTACACGAGCAGTACTTC. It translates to CASGTPDRAVHEQYF.

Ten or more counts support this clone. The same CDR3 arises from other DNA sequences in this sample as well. DNA of the CDR3: TGTGCCAGCGGACATCCGCAGTATTTT. This encodes CASGHPQYF. The chain recombines TRBV19 with TRBJ2-3, with D tentatively TRBD1 (5 bases). The germline V and J ends were trimmed by 9 bases and 10 bases, with 8 bases remaining between them. CDR3 length equals 9 residues. Germline CDR1 is LNHDA and CDR2 is SQIVND (reference sequence).

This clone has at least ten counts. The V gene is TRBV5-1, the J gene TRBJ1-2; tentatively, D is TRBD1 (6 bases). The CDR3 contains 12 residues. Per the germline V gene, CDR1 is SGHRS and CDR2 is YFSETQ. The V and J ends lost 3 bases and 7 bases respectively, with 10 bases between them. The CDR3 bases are TGCGCCAGCAGCTGGGGGCGGGTTGGCTACACCTTC. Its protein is CASSWGRVGYTF.

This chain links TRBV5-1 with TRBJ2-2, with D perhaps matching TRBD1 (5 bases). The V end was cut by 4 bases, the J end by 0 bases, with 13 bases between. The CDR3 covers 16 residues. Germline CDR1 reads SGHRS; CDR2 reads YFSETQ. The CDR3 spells CASSLRTPANTGELFF. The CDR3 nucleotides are TGCGCCAGCAGCCTTAGGACACCCGCGAACACCGGGGAGCTGTTTTTT.

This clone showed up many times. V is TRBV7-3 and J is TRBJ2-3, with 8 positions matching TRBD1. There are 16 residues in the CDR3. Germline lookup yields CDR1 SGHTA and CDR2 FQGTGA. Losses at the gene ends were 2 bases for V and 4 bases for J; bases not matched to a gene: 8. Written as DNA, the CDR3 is TGTGCCAGCAGCTTATACGCAGGGGGCACCCCAGATACGCAGTATTTT. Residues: CASSLYAGGTPDTQYF.

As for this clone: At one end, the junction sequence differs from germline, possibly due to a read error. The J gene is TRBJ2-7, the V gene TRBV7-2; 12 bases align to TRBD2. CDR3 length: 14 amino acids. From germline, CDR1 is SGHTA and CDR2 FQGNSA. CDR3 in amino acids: CASSLAGGPSEQYF. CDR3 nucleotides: TGTGCCAGCAGCCTAGCGGGAGGGCCCAGCGAGCAGTACTTC.

The CDR3 spells CAWSVRGLLGETQYF. The CDR3 DNA follows: TGTGCCTGGAGTGTACGGGGGCTGTTAGGGGAGACCCAGTACTTC. The V and J genes are TRBV30 and TRBJ2-5; D possibly uses TRBD1 or TRBD2 (6 bases each). This CDR3 contains 15 residues. The V end was cut by 0 bases, the J end by 5 bases, with 16 bases between. The germline V gene has CDR1 GTSNPN and CDR2 SVGIG (reference sequence).

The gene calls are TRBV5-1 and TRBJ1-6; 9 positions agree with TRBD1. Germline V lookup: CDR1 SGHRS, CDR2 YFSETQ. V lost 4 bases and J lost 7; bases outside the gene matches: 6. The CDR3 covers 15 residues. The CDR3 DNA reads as TGCGCCAGCAGCCCGCGGACAGGGGAAAATTCACCCCTCCACTTT. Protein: CASSPRTGENSPLHF. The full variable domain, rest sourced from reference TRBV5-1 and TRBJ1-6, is KAGVTQTPRYLIKTRGQQVTLSCSPISGHRSVSWYQQTPGQGLQFLFEYFSETQRNKGNFPGRFSGRQFSNSRSEMNVSTLELGDSALYLCASSPRTGENSPLHFGNGTRLTVT.

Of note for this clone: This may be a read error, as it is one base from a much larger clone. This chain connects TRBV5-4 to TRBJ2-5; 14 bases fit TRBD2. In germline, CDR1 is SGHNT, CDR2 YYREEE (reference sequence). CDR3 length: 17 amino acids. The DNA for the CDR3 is TGTGCCGGCAGCTTGGGGACTAGCGGGGGAAGGCGGGAGACCCAGTACTTC. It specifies CAGSLGTSGGRRETQYF.

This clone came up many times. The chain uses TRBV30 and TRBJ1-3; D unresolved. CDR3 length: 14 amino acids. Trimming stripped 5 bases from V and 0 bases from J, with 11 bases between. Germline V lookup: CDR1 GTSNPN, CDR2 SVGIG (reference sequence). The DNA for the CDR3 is TGTGCCTGGGCGAGGGTCGGCTCTGGAAACACCATATATTTT. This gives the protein CAWARVGSGNTIYF.

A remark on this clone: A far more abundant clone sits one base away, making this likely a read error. The CDR3 nucleotides are TGTGCCCGGAGGGACAGGGTGGGAGGAAACACCATATATTTT. Encoded protein: CARRDRVGGNTIYF. This chain links TRBV30 with TRBJ1-3; the match to TRBD1 covers 9 bases. Germline CDR1 GTSNPN, CDR2 SVGIG (reference sequence). The CDR3 loop spans 14 amino acids. The whole variable domain, remainder taken from reference TRBV30 and TRBJ1-3, is SQTIHQWPATLVQPVGSPLSLECTVEGTSNPNLYWYRQAAGRGLQLLFYSVGIGQISSEVPQNLSASRPQDRQFILSSKKLLLSDSGFYLCARRDRVGGNTIYFGEGSWLTVV.

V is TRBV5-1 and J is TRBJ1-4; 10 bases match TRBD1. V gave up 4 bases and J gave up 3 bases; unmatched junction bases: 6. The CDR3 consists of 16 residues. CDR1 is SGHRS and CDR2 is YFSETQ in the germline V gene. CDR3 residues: CASSPDRGNPNEKLFF. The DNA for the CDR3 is TGCGCCAGCAGCCCGGACAGGGGGAATCCTAATGAAAAACTGTTTTTT.

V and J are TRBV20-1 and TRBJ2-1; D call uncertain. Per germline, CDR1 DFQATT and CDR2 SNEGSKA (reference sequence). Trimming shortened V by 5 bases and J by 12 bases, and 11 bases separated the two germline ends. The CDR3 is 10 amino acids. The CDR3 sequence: CSAGPRGQFF. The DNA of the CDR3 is TGCAGTGCTGGTCCTAGAGGGCAGTTCTTC.

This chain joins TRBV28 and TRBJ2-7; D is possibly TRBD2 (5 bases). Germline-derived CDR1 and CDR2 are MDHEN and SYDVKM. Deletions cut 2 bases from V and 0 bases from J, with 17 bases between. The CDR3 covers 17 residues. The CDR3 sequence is CASSLPDSEIYSYEQYF. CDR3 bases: TGTGCCAGCAGTTTACCCGATAGCGAGATCTACTCCTACGAGCAGTACTTC. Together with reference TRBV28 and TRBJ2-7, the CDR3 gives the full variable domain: DVKVTQSSRYLVKRTGEKVFLECVQDMDHENMFWYRQDPGLGLRLIYFSYDVKMKEKGDIPEGYSVSREKKERFSLILESASTNQTSMYLCASSLPDSEIYSYEQYFGPGTRLTVT.

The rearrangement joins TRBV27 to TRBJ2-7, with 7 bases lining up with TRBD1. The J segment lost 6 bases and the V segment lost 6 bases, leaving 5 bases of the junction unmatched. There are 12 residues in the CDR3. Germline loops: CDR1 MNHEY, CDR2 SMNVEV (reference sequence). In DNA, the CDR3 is TGTGCCAGCAGAAAAACAGGGGCCGAGCAGTACTTC. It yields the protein CASRKTGAEQYF.

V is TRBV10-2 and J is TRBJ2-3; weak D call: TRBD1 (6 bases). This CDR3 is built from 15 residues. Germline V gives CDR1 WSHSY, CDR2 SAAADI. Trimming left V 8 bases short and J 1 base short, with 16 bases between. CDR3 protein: CASLRVPGGTDTQYF. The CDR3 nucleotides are TGCGCCAGCCTTCGGGTACCAGGGGGCACAGATACGCAGTATTTT.

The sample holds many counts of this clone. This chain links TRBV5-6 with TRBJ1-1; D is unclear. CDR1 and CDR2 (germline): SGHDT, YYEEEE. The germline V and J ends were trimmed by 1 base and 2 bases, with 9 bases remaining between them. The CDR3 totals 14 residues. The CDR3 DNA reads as TGTGCCAGCAGCTTGCTTCCCCCAAACACTGAAGCTTTCTTT. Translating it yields CASSLLPPNTEAFF.

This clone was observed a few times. Here the CDR3 DNA reads TGCGCCAGCGGGGACTGCCCCGCGCAGTATTTT. It specifies CASGDCPAQYF. The V gene is TRBV10-1, the J gene TRBJ2-3, with D perhaps TRBD2 (6 bases). The CDR3 extends over 11 amino acids. Per the germline V gene, CDR1 is WNHNN and CDR2 is SYGVQD (reference sequence). V was shortened by 8 bases and J by 10 bases, with 13 bases between the two germline ends.

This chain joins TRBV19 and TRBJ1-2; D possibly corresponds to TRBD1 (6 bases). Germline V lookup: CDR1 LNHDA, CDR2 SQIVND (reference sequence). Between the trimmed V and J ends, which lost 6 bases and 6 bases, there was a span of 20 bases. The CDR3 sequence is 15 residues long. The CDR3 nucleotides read TGTGCCAGTAGGCCACCCGGGACACGTGGCGATGGCTACACCTTC. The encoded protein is CASRPPGTRGDGYTF.

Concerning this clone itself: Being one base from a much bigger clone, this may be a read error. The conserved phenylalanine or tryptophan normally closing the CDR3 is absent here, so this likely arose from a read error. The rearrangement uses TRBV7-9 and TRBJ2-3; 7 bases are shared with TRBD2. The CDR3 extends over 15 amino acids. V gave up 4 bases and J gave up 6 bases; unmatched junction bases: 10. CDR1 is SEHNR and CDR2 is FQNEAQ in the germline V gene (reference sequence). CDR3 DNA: TGTGCCAGCAGCTCAGAACTGGGGGGGACGGATACGCAGTATTCT. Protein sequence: CASSSELGGTDTQYS.

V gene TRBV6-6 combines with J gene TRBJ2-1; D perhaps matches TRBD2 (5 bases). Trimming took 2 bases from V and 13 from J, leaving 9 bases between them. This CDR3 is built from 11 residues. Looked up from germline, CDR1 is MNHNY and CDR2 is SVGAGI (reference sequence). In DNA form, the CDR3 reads TGTGCCAGCAGTTACGGAGGCTCACAGTTCTTC. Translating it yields CASSYGGSQFF.

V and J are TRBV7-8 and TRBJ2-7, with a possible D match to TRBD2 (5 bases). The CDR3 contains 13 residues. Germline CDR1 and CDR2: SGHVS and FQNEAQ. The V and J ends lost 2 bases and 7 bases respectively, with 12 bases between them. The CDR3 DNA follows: TGTGCCAGCAGCTTACAGGACTCGTCTGAGCAGTACTTC. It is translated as CASSLQDSSEQYF.

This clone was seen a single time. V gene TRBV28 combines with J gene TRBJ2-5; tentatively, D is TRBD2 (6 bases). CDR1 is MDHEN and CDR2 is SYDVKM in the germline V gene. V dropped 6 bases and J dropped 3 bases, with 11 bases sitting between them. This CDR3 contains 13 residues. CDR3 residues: CASRGSGEETQYF. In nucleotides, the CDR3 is TGTGCCAGCAGAGGTTCGGGGGAAGAGACCCAGTACTTC.

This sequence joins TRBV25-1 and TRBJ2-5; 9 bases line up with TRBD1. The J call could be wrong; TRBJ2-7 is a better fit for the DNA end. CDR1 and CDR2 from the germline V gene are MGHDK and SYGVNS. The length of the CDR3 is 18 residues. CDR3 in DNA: TGTGCCAGCAGTGACCTGCCCCCGGGACAGGGTTTGCCCTACGAGCAGTACTTC. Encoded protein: CASSDLPPGQGLPYEQYF.

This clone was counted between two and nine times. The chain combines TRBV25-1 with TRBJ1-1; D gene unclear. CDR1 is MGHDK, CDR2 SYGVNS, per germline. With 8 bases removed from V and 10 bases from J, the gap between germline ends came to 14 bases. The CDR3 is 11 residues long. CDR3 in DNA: TGTGCCAGCCTCGCGTCCGGCCGAGCTTTCTTT. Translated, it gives CASLASGRAFF.